This T cell receptor beta chain was found in a study of tumor and adjacent non-tumor tissue in lung cancer. On this clonotype: Antigen unknown.

No cell sorting was done before RNA was extracted from the tissue. Donors were chemotherapy-naive, newly diagnosed lung cancer surgical patients in China, August–late 2014. Broader study findings: Normal lung showed higher cumulative top 100 clone frequency than tumor.

Germline V lookup: CDR1 DFQATT, CDR2 SNEGSKA (reference sequence). CDR3 length: 14 amino acids. Trimming stripped 1 base from V and 3 bases from J, with 13 bases between. The library came from three nested PCR rounds adapted from ARM-PCR protocols. TCRdb processed the multiplex PCR reads anew with MiXCR; each CDR3 protein has one entry. The sample comprises under 150,000 distinct CDR3 sequences, roughly 66% of which are singletons, and 18% rests with the top ten. The TCR sequence derives from a man between 60 and 75 years old with small cell lung cancer. The sample consisted of lung tumor tissue. The V call is TRBV20-1, the J call TRBJ2-7, with no clear D. The CDR3 DNA is TGCAGTGCTAGAGGGGGAATAGGAATCTACGAGCAGTACTTC. Its translation is CSARGGIGIYEQYF.